The clone carrying this T cell receptor beta chain was observed a handful of times. The data were obtained in a study of patients and donors after allogeneic stem cell transplantation. The V gene end was trimmed by 4 bases and the J gene end by 2 bases; junction bases not matched to a gene: 7. This CDR3 spans 15 amino acids. Looked up from germline, CDR1 is SGHRS and CDR2 is YFSETQ. MiXCR, applied by TCRdb to the RT-PCR reads, yields one record per CDR3 protein. The table records fewer than 12,000 distinct CDR3 sequences, roughly a fifth of them present only once. The TCR comes from a human donor who was either an allogeneic HSCT recipient or a stem cell or donor lymphocyte infusion donor (not recorded which). It is not recorded whose cells these are; they may come from a transplant donor. This chain links TRBV5-1 with TRBJ2-3; 7 nucleotides line up with TRBD1. Input material: blood, either unsorted or a sorted T cell fraction (not recorded which). The CDR3 loop is CASSDLTGATDTQYF. CDR3 sequence (DNA): TGCGCCAGCAGCGACCTAACAGGGGCCACAGATACGCAGTATTTT.